This T cell receptor beta chain was retrieved from a study of beta chain features in type 1 diabetes. This clone was picked up a small number of times. The antigen is undetermined. At one end the junction does not follow the germline gene, possibly because of a read error. General study results and limits: People with Type 1 diabetes carried modestly yet significantly shorter TCRB CDR3s in all four CD4+ subsets.

Expressed TCRB transcripts were sequenced, since all the RNA that had been isolated was reverse transcribed. Sequenced naive, central memory and regulatory T cell samples produced an average of about 3.7 million reads. Profiling relied on immunoSEQ multiplex PCR, and the TCRdb table lists in-frame clones only, not all of them. The data contain approximately 150,000 clones, more than 10% of them singletons. The CDR3 totals 12 residues. CDR1 is SGHRS and CDR2 is YFSETQ in the germline V gene. This chain connects TRBV5-1 to TRBJ2-7; possibly TRBD2 for D (5 bases). This sequence was found in a man between 18 and 29 years old with type 1 diabetes. Sequenced sample: central memory CD4+ T cells from blood. CDR3 bases: TGTGCCAGCAGCCGGGATGCCTACGAGCAGTACTTC. This sequence encodes CASSRDAYEQYF.